This paragraph covers one T cell receptor (beta chain) sequence. Per the original data handling: By means of reference gene primer amplification, nucleated cell counts were estimated. The protocol was immunoSEQ multiplex PCR, while the TCRdb copy is restricted to in-frame clones and leaves out a portion. For V, J and clone size, that table is used; D and trimming come from the DNA. This table holds under 110,000 clones, approximately 80% found once. This specimen belongs to a study of blood T cell repertoires in COVID-19. Study-wide context: Acute-phase and convalescent COVID-19 samples originated in the United States, Italy and Spain. The cDNA or gDNA used as material had been derived from T cells, B-cell-depleted T cells, or PBMCs.

This CDR3 is 13 amino acids long. The J segment lost 12 bases and the V segment lost 6 bases, leaving 13 bases of the junction unmatched. Germline-derived CDR1 and CDR2 are MDHEN and SYDVKM. Sequencing used peripheral blood. This TCR came from a woman in her sixties with acute or convalescent COVID-19. The chain has TRBV28 and TRBJ2-7; 8 nucleotides line up with TRBD1. CDR3 residues: CASSLGQGPYPYF. The CDR3 nucleotides read TGTGCCAGCAGCCTTGGACAGGGACCCTATCCGTACTTC.